This is a list of T cell receptor beta chains from one sample in a study of cytomegalovirus exposure and HLA in healthy donors. The data were produced by immunoSEQ multiplex PCR, yet TCRdb's version contains in-frame clones alone and is incomplete. The repertoire holds some 96,000 clones, with 64% as singletons. The sample consisted of PBMCs. The receptors derive from a man in his 60s in good health and CMV-seronegative. CDR3s include the opening cysteine and the closing phenylalanine or tryptophan. The D gene is left open where the match is weak. Only part of the rows carry a size: once, few, many, or a class if the clone is expanded.

cdr3_aa: CASSLTGQIKGQYF; cdr3_nt: TGTGCCAGCAGTTTAACCGGACAGATAAAGGGGCAGTACTTC; d_call: .; clone_size: .; j_call: TRBJ2-7; v_call: TRBV28
cdr3_aa: CAISGGTGANVLTF; cdr3_nt: TGTGCCATCTCGGGGGGTACGGGGGCCAACGTCCTGACTTTC; d_call: TRBD2; clone_size: .; j_call: TRBJ2-6; v_call: TRBV10-3
cdr3_aa: CASIGQPSSYEQYF; cdr3_nt: TGTGCCAGCATTGGACAGCCAAGCTCCTACGAGCAGTACTTC; d_call: .; clone_size: .; j_call: TRBJ2-7; v_call: TRBV2
cdr3_aa: CASAQSRGSVPRAWF; cdr3_nt: TGCGCCAGCGCCCAAAGTCGAGGATCGGTGCCTAGAGCGTGGTTC; d_call: .; clone_size: .; j_call: TRBJ2-7; v_call: TRBV5-1
cdr3_aa: CASSASGTGINYGYTF; cdr3_nt: TGTGCCAGCAGTGCCTCCGGGACAGGGATCAACTATGGCTACACCTTC; d_call: TRBD1; clone_size: .; j_call: TRBJ1-2; v_call: TRBV28
cdr3_aa: CASSALTGTGGYGYTF; cdr3_nt: TGTGCCAGCAGCGCCCTGACCGGGACAGGGGGCTATGGCTACACCTTC; d_call: TRBD1; clone_size: .; j_call: TRBJ1-2; v_call: TRBV28
cdr3_aa: CASSMTSGSYEQYF; cdr3_nt: TGTGCCAGCAGCATGACTAGCGGGAGCTACGAGCAGTACTTC; d_call: TRBD2; clone_size: few; j_call: TRBJ2-7; v_call: TRBV13
cdr3_aa: CASSPTSGRNTQYF; cdr3_nt: TGTGCCAGCAGTCCGACTAGCGGGAGAAATACGCAGTATTTT; d_call: TRBD2; clone_size: once; j_call: TRBJ2-3; v_call: TRBV11-3
cdr3_aa: CASRAGGRKLFF; cdr3_nt: TGTGCCAGCAGGGCGGGAGGACGGAAACTGTTTTTT; d_call: .; clone_size: .; j_call: TRBJ1-4; v_call: TRBV6-1
cdr3_aa: CASSLYGSRSTGELFF; cdr3_nt: TGTGCCAGCAGCTTATACGGGAGTAGGAGCACCGGGGAGCTGTTTTTT; d_call: .; clone_size: .; j_call: TRBJ2-2; v_call: TRBV11-3
cdr3_aa: CASSLRGGSGNTIYF; cdr3_nt: TGTGCCAGCAGCTTAAGAGGAGGGTCTGGAAACACCATATATTTT; d_call: .; clone_size: few; j_call: TRBJ1-3; v_call: TRBV7-3
cdr3_aa: CASSSQRTGNTIYF; cdr3_nt: TGTGCCAGCAGCTCACAGCGGACTGGAAACACCATATATTTT; d_call: .; clone_size: .; j_call: TRBJ1-3; v_call: TRBV7-8
cdr3_aa: CASSRNLFGALNEKLFF; cdr3_nt: TGTGCCAGTAGTCGTAACCTCTTTGGGGCCCTTAATGAAAAACTGTTTTTT; d_call: .; clone_size: few; j_call: TRBJ1-4; v_call: TRBV19
cdr3_aa: CASSLIGTKPNRDYGYTF; cdr3_nt: TGCGCCAGCAGCTTAATCGGGACAAAGCCAAACCGGGACTATGGCTACACCTTC; d_call: .; clone_size: .; j_call: TRBJ1-2; v_call: TRBV5-1
cdr3_aa: CASSLASGGFYGYTF; cdr3_nt: TGTGCCAGCAGCTTAGCATCAGGGGGATTCTATGGCTACACCTTC; d_call: TRBD1; clone_size: .; j_call: TRBJ1-2; v_call: TRBV7-6
cdr3_aa: CASSVGAADGYTF; cdr3_nt: TGTGCCAGCAGCGTAGGGGCAGCTGACGGCTACACCTTC; d_call: .; clone_size: .; j_call: TRBJ1-2; v_call: TRBV9
cdr3_aa: CASSLPGLGSDTQYF; cdr3_nt: TGTGCCAGCAGCCTTCCGGGACTAGGATCTGATACGCAGTATTTT; d_call: TRBD2; clone_size: few; j_call: TRBJ2-3; v_call: TRBV14
cdr3_aa: CASSARGIDQPQHF; cdr3_nt: TGTGCCAGTAGTGCACGGGGGATAGATCAGCCCCAGCATTTT; d_call: .; clone_size: .; j_call: TRBJ1-5; v_call: TRBV19
cdr3_aa: CASSDSMAGGADTQYF; cdr3_nt: TGTGCCAGCAGTGACTCGATGGCGGGGGGCGCAGATACGCAGTATTTT; d_call: TRBD2; clone_size: few; j_call: TRBJ2-3; v_call: TRBV6-4
cdr3_aa: CATSKFTGHHEQYF; cdr3_nt: TGTGCCACCAGCAAGTTTACGGGACACCACGAGCAGTACTTC; d_call: .; clone_size: few; j_call: TRBJ2-7; v_call: TRBV15
cdr3_aa: CASSLRWSGLSYEQYF; cdr3_nt: TGTGCCAGCAGCTTAAGATGGTCAGGGCTCTCCTACGAGCAGTACTTC; d_call: .; clone_size: .; j_call: TRBJ2-7; v_call: TRBV11-2
cdr3_aa: CASSGNFEQFF; cdr3_nt: TGTGCCAGCAGCGGCAACTTTGAGCAGTTCTTC; d_call: .; clone_size: once; j_call: TRBJ2-1; v_call: TRBV9
cdr3_aa: CASSQGGQGYQPQHF; cdr3_nt: TGTGCCAGCAGTCAAGGCGGGCAGGGGTACCAGCCCCAGCATTTT; d_call: .; clone_size: .; j_call: TRBJ1-5; v_call: TRBV28
cdr3_aa: CASSLVTSGTGELFF; cdr3_nt: TGCGCCAGCAGCTTGGTTACTAGCGGCACCGGGGAGCTGTTTTTT; d_call: TRBD2; clone_size: .; j_call: TRBJ2-2; v_call: TRBV5-1
cdr3_aa: CASSLWREQYF; cdr3_nt: TGTGCCAGCAGTTTATGGAGGGAGCAGTACTTC; d_call: .; clone_size: .; j_call: TRBJ2-7; v_call: TRBV28